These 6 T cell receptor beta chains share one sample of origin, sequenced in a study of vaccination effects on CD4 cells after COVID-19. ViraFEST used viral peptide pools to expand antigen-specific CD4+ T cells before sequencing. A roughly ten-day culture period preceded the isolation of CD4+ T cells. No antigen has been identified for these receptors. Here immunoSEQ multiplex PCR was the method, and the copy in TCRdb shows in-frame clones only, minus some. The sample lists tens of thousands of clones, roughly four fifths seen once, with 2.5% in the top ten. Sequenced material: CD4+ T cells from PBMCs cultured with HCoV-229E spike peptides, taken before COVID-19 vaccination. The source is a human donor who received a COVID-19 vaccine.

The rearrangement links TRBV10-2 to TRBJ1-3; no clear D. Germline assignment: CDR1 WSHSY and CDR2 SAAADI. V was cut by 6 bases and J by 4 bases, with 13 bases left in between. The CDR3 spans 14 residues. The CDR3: CASRRTPRGNTIYF. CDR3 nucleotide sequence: TGCGCCAGCAGACGGACCCCGAGGGGAAACACCATATATTTT.

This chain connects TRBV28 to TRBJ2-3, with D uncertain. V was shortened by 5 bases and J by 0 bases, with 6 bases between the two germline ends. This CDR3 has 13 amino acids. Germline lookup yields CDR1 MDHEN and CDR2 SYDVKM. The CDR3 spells CASSPHSTDTQYF. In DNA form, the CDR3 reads TGTGCCAGCAGTCCCCATAGCACAGATACGCAGTATTTT. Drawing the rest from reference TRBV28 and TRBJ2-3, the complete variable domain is DVKVTQSSRYLVKRTGEKVFLECVQDMDHENMFWYRQDPGLGLRLIYFSYDVKMKEKGDIPEGYSVSREKKERFSLILESASTNQTSMYLCASSPHSTDTQYFGPGTRLTVL.

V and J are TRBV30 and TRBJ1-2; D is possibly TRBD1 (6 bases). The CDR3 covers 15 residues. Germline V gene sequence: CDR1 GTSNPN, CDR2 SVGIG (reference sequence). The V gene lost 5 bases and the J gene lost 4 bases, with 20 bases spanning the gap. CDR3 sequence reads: CAWVQDSLGAYGYTF. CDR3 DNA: TGTGCCTGGGTTCAGGACAGTTTGGGTGCCTATGGCTACACCTTC.

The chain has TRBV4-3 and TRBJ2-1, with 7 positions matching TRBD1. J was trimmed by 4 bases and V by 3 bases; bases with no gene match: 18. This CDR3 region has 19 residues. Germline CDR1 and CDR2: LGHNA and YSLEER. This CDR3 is CASSQGTAYPPSRYNEQFF. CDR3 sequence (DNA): TGCGCCAGCAGCCAGGGGACAGCCTACCCTCCTTCCCGTTACAATGAGCAGTTCTTC.

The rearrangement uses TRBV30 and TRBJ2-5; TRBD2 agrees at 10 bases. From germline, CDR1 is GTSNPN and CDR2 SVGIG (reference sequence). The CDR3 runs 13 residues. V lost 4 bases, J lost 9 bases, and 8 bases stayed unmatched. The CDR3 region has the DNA TGTGCCTGGACTAGCGGGGGCCCCAGGGCCCAGTACTTC. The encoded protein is CAWTSGGPRAQYF.

CDR3 protein: CASNPTYTYNEQFF. Here the CDR3 DNA reads TGTGCCAGTAATCCCACCTACACCTACAATGAGCAGTTCTTC. The chain combines TRBV19 with TRBJ2-1; D unresolved. Trimming removed 7 bases at V and 2 bases at J, with 12 bases between. CDR3 length equals 14 residues. CDR1 LNHDA and CDR2 SQIVND come from the germline V gene (reference sequence).